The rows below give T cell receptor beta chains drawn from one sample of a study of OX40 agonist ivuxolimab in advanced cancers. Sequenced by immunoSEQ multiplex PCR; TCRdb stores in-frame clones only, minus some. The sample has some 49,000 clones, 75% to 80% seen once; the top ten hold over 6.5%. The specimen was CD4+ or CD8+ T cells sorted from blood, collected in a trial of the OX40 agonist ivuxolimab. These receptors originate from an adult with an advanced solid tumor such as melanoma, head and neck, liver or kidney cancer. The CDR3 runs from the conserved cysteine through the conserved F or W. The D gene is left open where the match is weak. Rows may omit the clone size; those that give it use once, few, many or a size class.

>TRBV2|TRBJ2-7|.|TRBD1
CASRLQGVNEQYF
TGTGCCAGCAGACTACAGGGGGTGAACGAGCAGTACTTC
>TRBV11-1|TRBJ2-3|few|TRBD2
CATQRREGRDTQYF
TGTGCCACCCAGCGCCGGGAGGGTAGAGATACGCAGTATTTT
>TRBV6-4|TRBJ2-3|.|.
CASSDSSPDTQYF
TGTGCCAGCAGTGACTCTAGCCCAGATACGCAGTATTTT
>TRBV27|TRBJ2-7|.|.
CASSLSGFAGKHEQYF
TGTGCCAGCAGTTTATCAGGGTTCGCGGGAAAGCACGAGCAGTACTTC
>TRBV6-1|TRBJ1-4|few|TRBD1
CASSDRGQGGYEKLFF
TGTGCCAGCAGTGACCGGGGACAGGGAGGATATGAAAAACTGTTTTTT
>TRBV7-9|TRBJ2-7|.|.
CASSLGRGNTYEQYF
TGTGCCAGCAGCTTGGGCCGGGGGAACACCTACGAGCAGTACTTC
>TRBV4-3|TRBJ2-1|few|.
CASSQDRRGLSGISEQFF
TGCGCCAGCAGCCAAGATCGGAGGGGGTTAAGCGGGATTAGTGAGCAGTTCTTC
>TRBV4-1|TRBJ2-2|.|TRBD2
CASSQLAGRGTGELFF
TGCGCCAGCAGCCAATTAGCGGGGAGGGGCACCGGGGAGCTGTTTTTT
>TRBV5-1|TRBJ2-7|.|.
CASSLDQSPYEQYF
TGCGCCAGCAGCTTGGATCAGAGCCCCTACGAGCAGTACTTC
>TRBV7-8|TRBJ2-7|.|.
CASSLGVEGLGAYEQYF
TGTGCCAGCAGCTTAGGGGTTGAGGGGCTCGGGGCCTACGAGCAGTACTTC
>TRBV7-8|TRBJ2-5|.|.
CASSLRGRETQYF
TGTGCCAGCAGCCTCAGGGGTAGGGAGACCCAGTACTTC
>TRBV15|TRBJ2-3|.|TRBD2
CATSTTSGSFGTQYF
TGTGCCACCAGTACGACTAGCGGGAGCTTCGGTACGCAGTATTTT
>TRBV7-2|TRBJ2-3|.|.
CASSFRLHTDTQYF
TGTGCCAGCAGCTTCAGGTTACACACAGATACGCAGTATTTT
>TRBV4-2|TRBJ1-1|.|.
CASSFLTGEAFF
TGTGCCAGCAGCTTTTTGACGGGGGAAGCTTTCTTT
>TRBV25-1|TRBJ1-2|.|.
CASSDGRYGYTF
TGTGCCAGCAGTGACGGTCGCTATGGCTACACCTTC
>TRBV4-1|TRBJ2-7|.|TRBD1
CASSQQGALFQYEQYF
TGCGCCAGCAGCCAACAGGGGGCGCTTTTTCAGTACGAGCAGTACTTC
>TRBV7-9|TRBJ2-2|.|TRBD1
CASSLTRQGALFWTGELFF
TGTGCCAGCAGCCTAACAAGACAGGGGGCGCTTTTTTGGACCGGGGAGCTGTTTTTT
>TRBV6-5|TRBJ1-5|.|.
CASSTLSMGQPQHF
TGTGCCAGCAGCACCCTTAGTATGGGGCAGCCCCAGCATTTT